The next 31 T cell receptor beta chains were all read from a single sample in a study of T cell changes during pregnancy in multiple sclerosis. Some clones are missing from TCRdb's copy, which holds only in-frame ones; the method was immunoSEQ multiplex PCR. The repertoire consists of roughly 120,000 clones, with roughly 92% occurring once and the leading ten covering 1.5%. The sample in question was peripheral blood, obtained in the third trimester of pregnancy. Receptors originate from a female donor with multiple sclerosis, enrolled in a pregnancy study.

The chain employs TRBV30 and TRBJ1-6; maybe TRBD1 (5 bases). Trimming took 2 bases from V and 7 from J, leaving 21 bases between them. This CDR3 region has 17 residues. Looked up from germline, CDR1 is GTSNPN and CDR2 is SVGIG (reference sequence). The CDR3 spells CAWSPPNPPRGNSPLHF. As DNA, the CDR3 is TGTGCCTGGAGTCCTCCCAACCCGCCAAGGGGAAATTCACCCCTCCACTTT.

The chain is built from TRBV5-6 and TRBJ2-2; TRBD2 agrees at 7 bases. CDR1 SGHDT and CDR2 YYEEEE come from the germline V gene. This CDR3 is 17 amino acids long. J gave up 6 bases and V 2 bases, and 13 bases lay outside the gene matches. The CDR3 sequence is CASSFSPGRLIAGELFF. DNA of the CDR3: TGTGCCAGCAGCTTTTCCCCCGGGAGGCTCATAGCCGGGGAGCTGTTTTTT.

CDR3 region: CAITGGGYTDTQYF. The CDR3 DNA follows: TGTGCCATCACGGGCGGGGGATACACAGATACGCAGTATTTT. J is TRBJ2-3 and V is TRBV10-3; TRBD2 matches at 7 bases. The germline CDR1 and CDR2 sequences are ENHRY and SYGVKD. The CDR3 has 14 residues. Trimming cost V 7 bases and J 2 bases; bases outside gene matches: 6.

This chain uses TRBV10-1 with TRBJ1-4; 9 bases match TRBD1. Trimming took 3 bases from V and 8 from J; bases not matched to a gene: 7. This CDR3 has 15 residues. Germline lookup yields CDR1 WNHNN and CDR2 SYGVQD (reference sequence). The CDR3 region is CASSEGGTGHEKLFF. The CDR3, as DNA: TGCGCCAGCAGTGAAGGAGGGACAGGGCACGAAAAACTGTTTTTT.

In this sample, this clone turned up once. The chain combines TRBV20-1 with TRBJ1-2; D not resolved. V was clipped by 6 bases and J by 13 bases, with 15 bases between them. There are 10 residues in the CDR3. CDR1 and CDR2 (germline): DFQATT, SNEGSKA (reference sequence). Here the CDR3 DNA reads TGCAGTGCAGGCGAGGGCACGATCACCTTC. Translating gives CSAGEGTITF.

The V gene is TRBV25-1, the J gene TRBJ1-5; no clear D. V was cut by 1 base and J by 7 bases, with 11 bases left in between. Germline CDR1 is MGHDK and CDR2 is SYGVNS. This CDR3 has 14 residues. The CDR3 loop reads CASSELSERQPQHF. CDR3 nucleotides: TGTGCCAGCAGTGAATTATCCGAGAGGCAGCCCCAGCATTTT.

The chain employs TRBV9 and TRBJ2-7; D is possibly TRBD2 (6 bases). The germline V gene has CDR1 SGDLS and CDR2 YYNGEE. The V and J ends lost 2 bases and 1 base respectively, with 16 bases between them. The CDR3 is 16 amino acids. CDR3: CASSVTFSSASYEQYF. The CDR3 region has the DNA TGTGCCAGCAGCGTGACCTTTTCTAGCGCTTCCTACGAGCAGTACTTC.

V gene TRBV11-1 combines with J gene TRBJ2-5; 11 bases are shared with TRBD1. J gave up 5 bases and V 5 bases, and 16 bases lay outside the gene matches. From germline, CDR1 is SGHAT and CDR2 FQDESV (reference sequence). The CDR3 loop spans 18 amino acids. Here the CDR3 DNA reads TGTGCCAGCAGCCCAGGGGATAGGACAGGGGGCTTCGGGGAGACCCAGTACTTC. Its protein is CASSPGDRTGGFGETQYF.

The rearrangement links TRBV28 to TRBJ1-4, with D hard to call. Per the germline V gene, CDR1 is MDHEN and CDR2 is SYDVKM. The CDR3 covers 14 residues. Trimming pared 2 bases from V and 6 bases from J, leaving 10 bases between. The chain's CDR3 is CASSLGRFYEKLFF. In nucleotides, the CDR3 is TGTGCCAGCAGTTTAGGTCGGTTTTATGAAAAACTGTTTTTT.

Only a few counts were recorded for this clone. The J gene is TRBJ1-1, the V gene TRBV7-9; 7 bases align to TRBD1. This CDR3 comprises 12 residues. With V trimmed by 0 bases and J by 10 bases, 2 bases remained unmatched. CDR1 is SEHNR and CDR2 is FQNEAQ in the germline V gene (reference sequence). The CDR3 coding sequence is TGTGCCAGCAGCTTAGCAGGGGGCGGAGCTTTCTTT. Protein: CASSLAGGGAFF.

The chain carries TRBV7-2 and TRBJ2-3; D might be TRBD1 (5 bases). Germline CDR1 is SGHTA and CDR2 is FQGNSA. There are 13 residues in the CDR3. V was shortened by 5 bases and J by 6 bases, with 12 bases between the two germline ends. CDR3 loop: CASSPTGADTQYF. CDR3 sequence (DNA): TGTGCCAGCAGCCCAACTGGGGCGGATACGCAGTATTTT. Together with reference TRBV7-2 and TRBJ2-3, the CDR3 gives the full variable domain: GAGVSQSPSNKVTEKGKDVELRCDPISGHTALYWYRQSLGQGLEFLIYFQGNSAPDKSGLPSDRFSAERTGGSVSTLTIQRTQQEDSAVYLCASSPTGADTQYFGPGTRLTVL.

This sequence joins TRBV9 and TRBJ2-2; 8 bases are shared with TRBD2. Per the germline V gene, CDR1 is SGDLS and CDR2 is YYNGEE. The V segment lost 5 bases and the J segment 1 base; nucleotides outside the gene matches: 4. This CDR3 contains 15 residues. CDR3 protein: CASRPGTRNTGELFF. CDR3 nucleotides: TGTGCCAGCAGACCCGGGACTAGGAACACCGGGGAGCTGTTTTTT.

This sequence joins TRBV4-1 and TRBJ2-7, with a tentative D call TRBD2 (6 bases). The CDR3 totals 13 residues. The germline V gene has CDR1 MGHRA and CDR2 YSYEKL. Trimming cost V 1 base and J 5 bases, with 9 bases left between them. DNA for the CDR3: TGCGCCAGCAGCCAAGTCGGGGGAAACGAGCAGTACTTC. It encodes CASSQVGGNEQYF.

V gene TRBV9 combines with J gene TRBJ1-2; D unresolved. CDR3 length equals 15 residues. In germline, CDR1 is SGDLS, CDR2 YYNGEE. Trimming shortened V by 0 bases and J by 4 bases, and 13 bases separated the two germline ends. CDR3 nucleotides: TGTGCCAGCAGCGTAGCGGGGAACAGCGCCTATGGCTACACCTTC. Its protein is CASSVAGNSAYGYTF.

This chain joins TRBV18 and TRBJ2-7, with TRBD1 identical over 8 bases. Germline V gene sequence: CDR1 KGHSH, CDR2 LQKENI. V was clipped by 5 bases and J by 1 base; unmatched bases: 7. This CDR3 spans 15 amino acids. The CDR3 coding sequence is TGTGCCAGCTCAACAGACGGACAGGGTTCCTACGAGCAGTACTTC. It is translated as CASSTDGQGSYEQYF.

This chain uses TRBV30 with TRBJ1-2; D is uncertain. Per germline, CDR1 GTSNPN and CDR2 SVGIG (reference sequence). The V gene lost 5 bases and the J gene lost 3 bases, with 10 bases spanning the gap. There are 12 residues in the CDR3. This CDR3 is CAWGTSYYGYTF. In DNA form, the CDR3 reads TGTGCCTGGGGTACTTCCTACTATGGCTACACCTTC.

The genes are TRBV27 and TRBJ2-1; D ambiguous. The length of the CDR3 is 11 residues. V lost 4 bases, J lost 12 bases, and 10 bases lay in between. Germline lookup yields CDR1 MNHEY and CDR2 SMNVEV (reference sequence). CDR3 loop: CASSSNGGQFF. CDR3 sequence (DNA): TGTGCCAGCAGTTCGAACGGTGGGCAGTTCTTC.

The J gene is TRBJ2-7, the V gene TRBV25-1, with D possibly matching TRBD2 (6 bases). The CDR3 has 13 amino acids. The germline V gene has CDR1 MGHDK and CDR2 SYGVNS. Trimming left V 6 bases short and J 1 base short, with 10 bases between. The CDR3 loop reads CASRSGSSYEQYF. The CDR3 region has the DNA TGTGCCAGCAGGTCCGGGAGTTCCTACGAGCAGTACTTC.

This chain's CDR3 is CASSFRDRGLAGELFF. CDR3 DNA: TGTGCCAGCAGCTTCCGGGACAGGGGGCTGGCCGGGGAGCTGTTTTTT. The chain links TRBV5-5 to TRBJ2-2; 12 bases line up with TRBD1. V was pared by 2 bases and J by 6 bases, with 5 bases of the junction left unmatched. The CDR3 covers 16 residues. Germline V lookup: CDR1 SGHKS, CDR2 YYEKEE (reference sequence).

The chain has TRBV5-1 and TRBJ1-4; TRBD1 might be the D (5 bases). Germline CDR1 is SGHRS and CDR2 is YFSETQ. V was pared by 0 bases and J by 3 bases, with 12 bases between. The CDR3 is 16 amino acids. The CDR3 is CASSLAGIVANEKLFF. The DNA of the CDR3 is TGCGCCAGCAGCTTGGCAGGGATTGTAGCTAATGAAAAACTGTTTTTT.

The V and J genes are TRBV29-1 and TRBJ1-1, with 7 bases matching TRBD1. CDR1 SQVTM and CDR2 ANQGSEA come from the germline V gene. This CDR3 has 15 amino acids. Losses at the gene ends were 6 bases for V and 6 bases for J; bases not matched to a gene: 16. The CDR3: CSVLDREFQGAEAFF. The CDR3 bases are TGCAGCGTCCTTGACAGGGAATTCCAAGGAGCTGAAGCTTTCTTT. Filled out from reference TRBV29-1 and TRBJ1-1, the complete variable domain reads SAVISQKPSRDICQRGTSLTIQCQVDSQVTMMFWYRQQPGQSLTLIATANQGSEATYESGFVIDKFPISRPNLTFSTLTVSNMSPEDSSIYLCSVLDREFQGAEAFFGQGTRLTVV.

The CDR3 DNA reads as TGTGCCTACACGGGACAGGGTACCACAGATACGCAGTATTTT. Encoded protein: CAYTGQGTTDTQYF. The V call is TRBV30, the J call TRBJ2-3; 9 nucleotides match TRBD1. Germline loops: CDR1 GTSNPN, CDR2 SVGIG (reference sequence). The CDR3 sequence is 14 residues long. The J segment lost 2 bases and the V segment lost 7 bases, leaving 7 bases of the junction unmatched.

The chain recombines TRBV30 with TRBJ2-1; TRBD2 matches at 12 bases. Germline V gene lookup returns CDR1 GTSNPN and CDR2 SVGIG (reference sequence). The CDR3 is 16 amino acids. Losses at the gene ends were 2 bases for V and 3 bases for J; bases not matched to a gene: 5. CDR3 in amino acids: CAWSYWTSGIYNEQFF. The CDR3 DNA follows: TGTGCCTGGAGTTACTGGACTAGCGGGATCTACAATGAGCAGTTCTTC.

The gene calls are TRBV5-1 and TRBJ2-2; a weak D match, TRBD1 (6 bases). Germline V gene lookup returns CDR1 SGHRS and CDR2 YFSETQ. The CDR3 consists of 14 residues. V lost 4 bases and J 4 bases, leaving 11 bases between the germline ends. The CDR3 here is CASSTGHATGELFF. The CDR3 DNA follows: TGCGCCAGCAGCACAGGGCATGCCACCGGGGAGCTGTTTTTT.

The V call is TRBV9, the J call TRBJ1-1; D is undetermined. V dropped 0 bases and J dropped 4 bases, with 7 bases sitting between them. Looked up from germline, CDR1 is SGDLS and CDR2 is YYNGEE. The CDR3 runs 13 residues. CDR3 in DNA: TGTGCCAGCAGCGTAGCCGGGAGCACTGAAGCTTTCTTT. Protein sequence: CASSVAGSTEAFF.

CDR3 in DNA: TGCGCCAGCAGCAGTAGACAGGGGAGCTCTGGGGCCAACGTCCTGACTTTC. Protein: CASSSRQGSSGANVLTF. The chain uses TRBV5-1 and TRBJ2-6, with 8 bases aligning to TRBD1. There are 17 residues in the CDR3. The V segment lost 4 bases and the J segment 0 bases; nucleotides outside the gene matches: 6. CDR1 is SGHRS and CDR2 is YFSETQ in the germline V gene.

V gene TRBV4-2 combines with J gene TRBJ2-3, with 7 nucleotides matching TRBD2. The germline CDR1 and CDR2 sequences are LGHNA and YNFKEQ. The CDR3 covers 17 residues. V shed 1 base and J 2 bases; nucleotides not matched to a gene: 9. DNA for the CDR3: TGTGCCAGCAGCCAAGGAATGAGCGGGGTGATCACAGATACGCAGTATTTT. It encodes CASSQGMSGVITDTQYF.

For the CDR3, the DNA is TGTGCCAGCAGCGCAATTGGGACAGCCCAAGAGACCCAGTACTTC. The encoded protein is CASSAIGTAQETQYF. The V and J genes are TRBV9 and TRBJ2-5; 7 nucleotides align to TRBD1. The CDR3 contains 15 residues. Germline V CDR1 and CDR2: SGDLS, YYNGEE. V gave up 3 bases and J gave up 1 base; unmatched junction bases: 6. The variable domain in full, with the rest retrieved from reference TRBV9 and TRBJ2-5, is DSGVTQTPKHLITATGQRVTLRCSPRSGDLSVYWYQQSLDQGLQFLIQYYNGEERAKGNILERFSAQQFPDLHSELNLSSLELGDSALYFCASSAIGTAQETQYFGPGTRLLVL.

The chain carries TRBV5-1 and TRBJ2-1; D call uncertain. Germline V CDR1 and CDR2: SGHRS, YFSETQ. This CDR3 has 14 amino acids. V lost 3 bases and J 6 bases, leaving 13 bases between the germline ends. CDR3 amino acids: CASSYPTNSNEQFF. For the CDR3, the DNA is TGCGCCAGCAGCTACCCTACTAACTCCAATGAGCAGTTCTTC.

V gene TRBV6-1 combines with J gene TRBJ2-7; 7 nucleotides agree with TRBD2. V lost 3 bases, J lost 2 bases, and 7 bases stayed unmatched. Germline assignment: CDR1 MNHNS and CDR2 SASEGT. This CDR3 comprises 15 residues. CDR3 DNA sequence: TGTGCCAGCAGTGACCAGACTAGCACAGCCTACGAGCAGTACTTC. Protein product: CASSDQTSTAYEQYF.

This chain uses TRBV19 with TRBJ2-7; weak D call: TRBD1 (6 bases). With 5 bases removed from V and 0 bases from J, the gap between germline ends came to 14 bases. From germline, CDR1 is LNHDA and CDR2 SQIVND (reference sequence). There are 15 residues in the CDR3. CDR3 protein: CASSRKQGSSYEQYF. Written as DNA, the CDR3 is TGTGCCAGTAGTCGGAAACAGGGCAGCTCCTACGAGCAGTACTTC.